This entry describes one T cell receptor beta chain. The conserved final phenylalanine or tryptophan is absent from the CDR3, which likely points to a read error. Full-length variable regions came from constant-region reverse primers plus semi-nested Nested Universal Primer A PCR. TCRdb passed the 5' RACE reads through MiXCR, listing each CDR3 protein once. Of tens of thousands of distinct CDR3 sequences listed, 25% to 30% were seen once; the top ten hold 3% to 4%. Germline V gene sequence: CDR1 SGHRS, CDR2 YFSETQ. The V gene end was trimmed by 5 bases and the J gene end by 8 bases; junction bases not matched to a gene: 7. The length of the CDR3 is 13 residues. Memory CD4+ cells were defined as CD4+CD45RO+CD25-.

The sequenced sample consisted of tumor-infiltrating memory CD4+ T cells sorted from the breast tumor. The subset: memory CD4+ T cells, CD4+CD45RO+CD25-. The sequence came from a female donor with breast cancer. The chain carries TRBV5-1 and TRBJ2-1; 7 nucleotides align to TRBD1. The CDR3 DNA is TGCGCCAGCAGAAGGGACAGTAGGGATGAGCAGTTCTCC. It specifies CASRRDSRDEQFS.